This T cell receptor beta chain was captured in a study of molecular identifiers for immune sequencing clone quantification. In its sample, this clonotype was seen many times. Trimming shortened V by 7 bases and J by 2 bases, and 7 bases separated the two germline ends. The CDR3 is 12 amino acids. TCRdb reprocessed the PCR reads via MiXCR and lists one record per CDR3 protein. The table shows 250,000 to 350,000 distinct CDR3 sequences, with about 22% occurring only once. The V gene is TRBV12-3 or TRBV12-4, the J gene TRBJ2-3; D is uncertain. The TCR sequence derives from a human donor in good health. Some libraries in this study had Jurkat cell RNA spiked in. The sample taken for sequencing was naive CD8+ T cells from blood, with Jurkat cell RNA spiked in. Subset: FACS-sorted CD8+CD4-CCR7+CD45RA+ naive T cells. CDR3 DNA: TGTGCCAGCACCACACACACAGATACGCAGTATTTT. This codes for CASTTHTDTQYF.